A single sample gave rise to the 10 T cell receptor beta chains below, sequenced in a study of preoperative IRX-2 immunotherapy in early breast cancer. Regarding treatment: preoperative locoregional IRX-2 cytokine immunotherapy. Libraries were prepared by immunoSEQ multiplex PCR; TCRdb keeps only in-frame clonotypes and omits some of them. The data hold approximately 28,000 clones, with 82% observed a single time. The sample here was taken from a patient treated with IRX-2 immunotherapy. The receptors stem from a human donor with breast cancer.

The chain couples TRBV28 to TRBJ2-2; either TRBD1 or TRBD2 may fit D (6 bases each). Trimming left V 2 bases short and J 6 bases short, with 16 bases between. This CDR3 comprises 16 residues. From germline, CDR1 is MDHEN and CDR2 SYDVKM. As DNA, the CDR3 is TGTGCCAGCAGTTTAGTGGGGGGCGGTCAGGCCGGGGAGCTGTTTTTT. Amino acid sequence: CASSLVGGGQAGELFF.

The CDR3 loop reads CSVDRDGTYEQYF. The CDR3 DNA reads as TGCAGCGTTGATCGGGACGGGACCTACGAGCAGTACTTC. The V gene is TRBV29-1, the J gene TRBJ2-7; D assignment may be TRBD1 or TRBD2 (5 bases each). The length of the CDR3 is 13 residues. Germline V gene data show CDR1 as SQVTM and CDR2 as ANQGSEA. V was pared by 3 bases and J by 2 bases, with 11 bases between.

The chain recombines TRBV28 with TRBJ1-1; possible D gene TRBD1, 6 bases. Germline V gene lookup returns CDR1 MDHEN and CDR2 SYDVKM. The V and J ends lost 7 bases and 8 bases respectively, with 23 bases between them. The CDR3 covers 15 residues. The CDR3, as DNA: TGTGCCAGCAAAGTCGGGGGCTGGGGACGGGTGGAAGCTTTCTTT. Its translation is CASKVGGWGRVEAFF.

Points on this clone: Relative to the germline gene, one junction end is altered; a read error may explain this. The chain is built from TRBV6-8 and TRBJ2-1; TRBD1 agrees at 11 bases. The CDR3 consists of 16 residues. CDR1 is MNHGY and CDR2 is SAAAGT in the germline V gene. The CDR3 loop reads CAISALGTGGGNEQFF. The CDR3 region has the DNA TGTGCCATCAGTGCGCTCGGGACAGGGGGTGGGAATGAGCAGTTCTTC.

This chain joins TRBV11-3 and TRBJ2-7; TRBD2 might be the D (6 bases). Germline CDR1 is SGHNT and CDR2 is YENEEA. Between the trimmed V and J ends, which lost 2 bases and 3 bases, there was a span of 17 bases. The CDR3 runs 16 residues. CDR3 DNA: TGTGCCAGCAGCTTAAATCCGGGACTGACCAACTACGAGCAGTACTTC. Its translation: CASSLNPGLTNYEQYF.

This rearrangement joins TRBV6-8 to TRBJ2-7; D is uncertain. Germline CDR1 is MNHGY and CDR2 is SAAAGT. Trimming left V 10 bases short and J 1 base short, with 11 bases between. The CDR3 has 12 residues. CDR3 in amino acids: CATPSRSYEQYF. CDR3 in DNA: TGTGCCACCCCCTCCCGATCCTACGAGCAGTACTTC.

This chain uses TRBV23-1 with TRBJ2-7; 7 nucleotides agree with TRBD1. TRBV23-1 is designated an ORF whose function remains uncertain. This CDR3 is built from 15 residues. After removal of 6 bases from V and 2 bases from J, the junction contained 10 bases not matched to a gene. The CDR3: CASSQDRDSPYEQYF. The CDR3 bases are TGCGCCAGCAGCCAAGACCGGGACAGCCCCTACGAGCAGTACTTC.

This clone appeared a few times. The V and J genes are TRBV11-3 and TRBJ2-7; tentative D call: TRBD1 (6 bases). The CDR3 extends over 16 amino acids. Germline V gene data show CDR1 as SGHNT and CDR2 as YENEEA. Trimming stripped 0 bases from V and 7 bases from J, with 19 bases between. CDR3 DNA: TGTGCCAGCAGCTTAGAGGCCATAGGGACATTGAGGGAGCAGTACTTC. Its translation is CASSLEAIGTLREQYF.

This chain uses TRBV19 with TRBJ1-2, with 9 bases lining up with TRBD1. The CDR3 contains 16 residues. The V and J ends lost 4 bases and 0 bases, in that order; junction bases with no gene match: 6. The germline CDR1 and CDR2 sequences are LNHDA and SQIVND (reference sequence). CDR3 sequence reads: CASSNLGTGTNYGYTF. CDR3 sequence (DNA): TGTGCCAGTAGTAACCTCGGGACAGGGACTAACTATGGCTACACCTTC. Filled out from reference TRBV19 and TRBJ1-2, the complete variable domain reads DGGITQSPKYLFRKEGQNVTLSCEQNLNHDAMYWYRQDPGQGLRLIYYSQIVNDFQKGDIAEGYSVSREKKESFPLTVTSAQKNPTAFYLCASSNLGTGTNYGYTFGSGTRLTVV.

CDR3 loop: CASSYSSRGRNEQYF. Written as DNA, the CDR3 is TGTGCCAGCAGTTACTCGTCCAGGGGGAGGAACGAGCAGTACTTC. The gene calls are TRBV6-8 and TRBJ2-7; the D gene is possibly TRBD1 (7 bases). The germline CDR1 and CDR2 sequences are MNHGY and SAAAGT. This CDR3 region has 15 residues. Trimming removed 0 bases at V and 5 bases at J, with 14 bases between.